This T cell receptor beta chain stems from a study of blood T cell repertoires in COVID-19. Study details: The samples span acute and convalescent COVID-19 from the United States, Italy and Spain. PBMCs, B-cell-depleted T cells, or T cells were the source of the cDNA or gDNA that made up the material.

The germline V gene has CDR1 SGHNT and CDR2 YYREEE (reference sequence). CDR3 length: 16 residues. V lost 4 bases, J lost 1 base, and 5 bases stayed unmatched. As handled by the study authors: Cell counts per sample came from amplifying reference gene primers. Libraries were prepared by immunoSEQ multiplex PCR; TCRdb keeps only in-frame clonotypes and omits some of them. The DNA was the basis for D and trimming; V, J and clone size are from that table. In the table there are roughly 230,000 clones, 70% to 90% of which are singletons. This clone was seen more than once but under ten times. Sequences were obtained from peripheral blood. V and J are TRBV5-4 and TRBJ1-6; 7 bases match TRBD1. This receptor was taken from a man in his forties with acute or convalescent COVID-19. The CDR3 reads CASSDREWSYNSPLHF. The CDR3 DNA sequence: TGTGCCAGCAGCGACAGGGAATGGTCCTATAATTCACCCCTCCACTTT. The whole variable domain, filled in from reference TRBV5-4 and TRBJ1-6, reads ETGVTQSPTHLIKTRGQQVTLRCSSQSGHNTVSWYQQALGQGPQFIFQYYREEENGRGNFPPRFSGLQFPNYSSELNVNALELDDSALYLCASSDREWSYNSPLHFGNGTRLTVT.